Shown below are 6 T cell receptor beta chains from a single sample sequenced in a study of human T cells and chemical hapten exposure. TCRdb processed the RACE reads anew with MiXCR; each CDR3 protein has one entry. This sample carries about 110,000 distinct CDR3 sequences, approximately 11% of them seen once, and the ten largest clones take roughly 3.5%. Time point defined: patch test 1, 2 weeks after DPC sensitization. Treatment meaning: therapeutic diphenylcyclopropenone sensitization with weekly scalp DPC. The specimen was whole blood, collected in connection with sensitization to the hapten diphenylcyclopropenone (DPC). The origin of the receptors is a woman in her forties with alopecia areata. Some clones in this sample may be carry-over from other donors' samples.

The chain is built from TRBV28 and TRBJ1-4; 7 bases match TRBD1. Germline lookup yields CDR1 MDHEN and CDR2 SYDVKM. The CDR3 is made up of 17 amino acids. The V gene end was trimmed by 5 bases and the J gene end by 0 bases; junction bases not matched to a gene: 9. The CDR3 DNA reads TGTGCCAGCAGTACTGCCGGGCAGGGGGCAACTAATGAAAAACTGTTTTTT. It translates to CASSTAGQGATNEKLFF.

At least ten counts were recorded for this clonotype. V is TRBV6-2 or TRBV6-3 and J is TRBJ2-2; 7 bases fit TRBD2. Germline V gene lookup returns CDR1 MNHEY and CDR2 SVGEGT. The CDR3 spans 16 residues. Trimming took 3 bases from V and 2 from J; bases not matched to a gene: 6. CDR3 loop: CASSYWAGVNTGELFF. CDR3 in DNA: TGTGCCAGCAGTTATTGGGCGGGAGTCAACACCGGGGAGCTGTTTTTT.

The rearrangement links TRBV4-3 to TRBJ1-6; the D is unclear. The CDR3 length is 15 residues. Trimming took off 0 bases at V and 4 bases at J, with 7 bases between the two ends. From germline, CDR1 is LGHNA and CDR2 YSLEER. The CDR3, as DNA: TGCGCCAGCAGCCAAGATACAACGTATAATTCACCCCTCCACTTT. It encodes CASSQDTTYNSPLHF.

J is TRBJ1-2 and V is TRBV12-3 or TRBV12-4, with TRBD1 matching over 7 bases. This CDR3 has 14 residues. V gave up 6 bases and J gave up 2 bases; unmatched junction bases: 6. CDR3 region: CASSPGQANYGYTF. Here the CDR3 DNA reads TGTGCCAGCAGCCCAGGACAGGCAAACTATGGCTACACCTTC.

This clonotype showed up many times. CDR3 DNA: TGTGCCAGCAGGACTCGGGGTGGCAATCAGCCCCAGCATTTT. This encodes CASRTRGGNQPQHF. The V and J genes are TRBV6-1 and TRBJ1-5; D gene unclear. V was cut by 6 bases and J by 2 bases, with 11 bases left in between. Germline V gene lookup returns CDR1 MNHNS and CDR2 SASEGT. This CDR3 spans 14 amino acids.

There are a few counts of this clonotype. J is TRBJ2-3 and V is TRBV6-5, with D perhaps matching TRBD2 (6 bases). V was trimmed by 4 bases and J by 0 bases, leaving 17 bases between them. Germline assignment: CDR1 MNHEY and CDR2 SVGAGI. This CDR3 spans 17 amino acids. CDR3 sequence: CASSSTQLAASTDTQYF. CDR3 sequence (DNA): TGTGCCAGCAGTTCCACCCAACTAGCTGCTAGCACAGATACGCAGTATTTT.